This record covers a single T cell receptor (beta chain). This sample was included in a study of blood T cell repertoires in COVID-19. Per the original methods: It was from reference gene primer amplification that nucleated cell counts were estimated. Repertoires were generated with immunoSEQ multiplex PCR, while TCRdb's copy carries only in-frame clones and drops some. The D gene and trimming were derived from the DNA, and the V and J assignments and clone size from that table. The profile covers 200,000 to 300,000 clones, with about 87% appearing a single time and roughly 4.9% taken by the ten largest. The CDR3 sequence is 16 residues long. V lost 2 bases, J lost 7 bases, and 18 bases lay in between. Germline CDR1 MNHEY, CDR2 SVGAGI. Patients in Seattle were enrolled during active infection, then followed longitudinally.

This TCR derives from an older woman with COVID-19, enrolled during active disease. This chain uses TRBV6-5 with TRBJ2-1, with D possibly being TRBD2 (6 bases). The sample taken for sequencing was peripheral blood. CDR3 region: CASSYRTPRLGNEQFF. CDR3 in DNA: TGTGCCAGCAGTTACCGTACCCCGAGACTAGGTAATGAGCAGTTCTTC.